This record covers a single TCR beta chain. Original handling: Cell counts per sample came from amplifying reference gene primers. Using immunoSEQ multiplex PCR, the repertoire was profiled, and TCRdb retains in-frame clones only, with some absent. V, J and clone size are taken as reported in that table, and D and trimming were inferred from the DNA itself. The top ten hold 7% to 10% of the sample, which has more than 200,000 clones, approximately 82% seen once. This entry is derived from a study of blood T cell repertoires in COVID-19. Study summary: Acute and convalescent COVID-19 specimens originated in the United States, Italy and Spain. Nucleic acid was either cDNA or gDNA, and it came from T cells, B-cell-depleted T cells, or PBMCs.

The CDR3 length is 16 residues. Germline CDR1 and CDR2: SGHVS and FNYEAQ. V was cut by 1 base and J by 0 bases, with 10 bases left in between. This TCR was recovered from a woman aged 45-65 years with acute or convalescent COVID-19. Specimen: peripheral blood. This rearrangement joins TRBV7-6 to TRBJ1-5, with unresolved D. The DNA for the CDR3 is TGTGCCAGCAGCTTAGGAGGGCCATATAGCAATCAGCCCCAGCATTTT. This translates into CASSLGGPYSNQPQHF.